This TCR beta chain was profiled in a study of shared clonotypes between healthy human individuals. The CDR3 length is 17 residues. Germline V gives CDR1 MNHEY, CDR2 SMNVEV (reference sequence). V dropped 2 bases and J dropped 2; count of bases not matched to a gene: 6. In the naive CD8 group, cells lacked CD45RO and were positively selected for CCR7, so terminally differentiated effector memory CD45RA+ cells were left out. Clones were read by immunoSEQ multiplex PCR, and TCRdb kept only the in-frame ones, dropping some. The sample has about 650,000 clones, nearly 97% seen once. Sequencing was carried out using naive CD8+ T cells sorted from blood. The TCR sequence derives from a woman between 25 and 40 years old in good health. V gene TRBV27 combines with J gene TRBJ2-7, with 13 bases aligning to TRBD2. CDR3 amino acids: CASSLLLAGGPAYEQYF. CDR3 nucleotides: TGTGCCAGCAGTTTACTACTAGCGGGAGGGCCTGCCTACGAGCAGTACTTC.